This record concerns one T cell receptor (beta chain) sequence. Its matching antigen is unknown. A junction boundary mismatches the germline segment, possibly from a read error. These data come from a study of blood T cells in healthy people across ages. The study's findings and limits: Donor CMV status was unknown, possibly confounding expanded clonotype changes. Older individuals had lower TCR beta diversity per million T cells (the decline was roughly linear).

CDR3 length equals 18 residues. Germline V gene sequence: CDR1 SEHNR, CDR2 FQNEAQ (reference sequence). Sample-barcoded 5' priming and a J-beta primer mix drove a second PCR of roughly 7 to 11 cycles. A single record per CDR3 protein comes from TCRdb applying MiXCR to the 5' RACE reads. The table has over a million distinct CDR3 sequences, approximately 25% seen once; the top ten hold 0.75%. Another study also made use of these data, one on T cells of mothers and their children.

Sequenced input: blood. The source of this sequence is a girl aged 2-10 years in good health. The J gene is TRBJ2-4, the V gene TRBV7-9, with D maybe TRBD1 (6 bases). The chain's CDR3 is CASSKDRDVRLAKNIQYF. The CDR3 DNA follows: TGTGCCAGCAGCAAGGACAGAGATGTTCGGCTAGCCAAAAACATTCAGTATTTC. Drawing the rest from reference TRBV7-9 and TRBJ2-4, the complete variable domain is DTGVSQNPRHKITKRGQNVTFRCDPISEHNRLYWYRQTLGQGPEFLTYFQNEAQLEKSRLLSDRFSAERPKGSFSTLEIQRTEQGDSAMYLCASSKDRDVRLAKNIQYFGAGTRLSVL.